A selection of T cell receptor beta chains follows, all from one sample in a study of metastatic and nonmetastatic thyroid tumors. TCRdb ran MiXCR on the PCR reads. This repertoire shows roughly 98,000 clones, about 15% found once; its top ten account for about 3.6%. Sequenced input: blood. The source of these receptors is a female donor with papillary thyroid cancer or a benign thyroid nodule (not recorded which). Some clones in this sample may be carry-over from other donors' samples. The CDR3 runs from the conserved cysteine through the conserved F or W. A D gene is named only where the DNA matches it firmly. Rows may omit the clone size; those that give it use once, few, many or a size class.

D	V	size	J	DNA	CDR3
TRBD2	TRBV5-4	few	TRBJ2-2	TGTGCCAGCAGCTTGGTGCGGGGGGGCACCGGGGAGCTGTTTTTT	CASSLVRGGTGELFF
TRBD2	TRBV5-4	NA	TRBJ2-3	TGTGCCAGCAGCTTGGGGACTAGCGGGGTTAGCACAGATACGCAGTATTTT	CASSLGTSGVSTDTQYF
TRBD1	TRBV6-2/TRBV6-3	NA	TRBJ1-5	TGTGCCAGCGGTCAGGGGGAGCCCAAGCATTTT	CASGQGEPKHF
NA	TRBV10-3	many	TRBJ2-6	TGTGCCATTTCCCTCCGATCTGGGGCCAACGTCCTGACTTTC	CAISLRSGANVLTF
TRBD1	TRBV25-1	many	TRBJ1-6	TGTGCCAGCAGTCCGACGACAGGGGCGGATTCACCCCTCCACTTT	CASSPTTGADSPLHF
TRBD1	TRBV14	NA	TRBJ1-5	TGTGCCAGGGATAGGACAGGGCGTTTTTATCAGCCCCAGCATTTT	CARDRTGRFYQPQHF
NA	TRBV6-1	many	TRBJ1-2	TGTGCCAGCAGTTCCAGCGACAAAGGCTACACCTTC	CASSSSDKGYTF
NA	TRBV2	many	TRBJ1-3	TGTGCCAGCTCCCTCGCGAGGGTCCCTGGAAACACCATATATTTT	CASSLARVPGNTIYF
NA	TRBV6-1	NA	TRBJ2-7	TGTGCCAGCAGCCCTCAGCGCTGGCCCTACGAGCAGTACTTC	CASSPQRWPYEQYF
NA	TRBV6-1	many	TRBJ1-2	TGTGCCAGCAGGGGGGCCGCGGTATATGGCTACACCTTC	CASRGAAVYGYTF
NA	TRBV10-3	many	TRBJ2-3	TGTGCCATCAGGGGGGGTGGCACAGATACGCAGTATTTT	CAIRGGGTDTQYF
NA	TRBV20-1	many	TRBJ2-1	TGCAGTGCTTTATTTGGGAATGAGCAGTTCTTC	CSALFGNEQFF
NA	TRBV19	many	TRBJ1-6	TGTGCCAGTAGTAAAAACCCGGACAACTCCTATAATTCACCCCTCCACTTT	CASSKNPDNSYNSPLHF
TRBD1	TRBV11-1	many	TRBJ1-1	TGTGCCAGCAGCCCCTTAGGACAGGGGGCAGCGAACACTGAAGCTTTCTTT	CASSPLGQGAANTEAFF
NA	TRBV6-1	many	TRBJ1-5	TGTGCCAGCAGTGAGGTAGGAGGCAATCAGCCCCAGCATTTT	CASSEVGGNQPQHF
TRBD1	TRBV19	many	TRBJ2-1	TGTGCCAGTAGTATCGGGGACAGGTTTTCCCGCCCCTACAATGAGCAGTTCTTC	CASSIGDRFSRPYNEQFF
NA	TRBV2	many	TRBJ1-3	TGTGCCAGCAGTCCAGGACAAGGCCTTGGAAACACCATATATTTT	CASSPGQGLGNTIYF
NA	TRBV4-1	NA	TRBJ1-2	TGCGCCAGCAGCCTCTTAAAGGCGGGGGCGGGCTACACCTTC	CASSLLKAGAGYTF
TRBD1	TRBV12-3/TRBV12-4	many	TRBJ2-7	TGTGCCAGCAGTTTCTGCCAGGGGGCTTGTGAGCAGTACTTC	CASSFCQGACEQYF
NA	TRBV6-2/TRBV6-3	many	TRBJ1-5	TGTGCCAGCAGTTACTCGGTGCGGGGAAATCAGCCCCAGCATTTT	CASSYSVRGNQPQHF
TRBD2	TRBV3-1	many	TRBJ2-3	TGTGCCAGCAGCCCCTCTAGGTTCGGGGGGGCTGATGCGCAGTATTTT	CASSPSRFGGADAQYF
NA	TRBV7-6	many	TRBJ1-1	TGTGCCAGCAGCCGGGGGCCTAGTACTGAAGCTTTCTTT	CASSRGPSTEAFF
NA	TRBV28	many	TRBJ1-1	TGTGCCAGCAGTTTGACAGCACCCAACACTGAAGCTTTCTTT	CASSLTAPNTEAFF
NA	TRBV6-1	many	TRBJ1-5	TGTGCCAGCAGTGAGCGGGTTAGTAGCAATCAGCCCCAGCATTTT	CASSERVSSNQPQHF
TRBD2	TRBV7-8	many	TRBJ2-3	TGTGCCAGCAGCTCCGGAGCGACTAGCGGGGGCTACACAGATACGCAGTATTTT	CASSSGATSGGYTDTQYF
NA	TRBV3-1	many	TRBJ1-3	TGTGCCGTATCGAGCTCTGGAAACACCATATATTTT	CAVSSSGNTIYF
NA	TRBV6-1	few	TRBJ2-3	TGTGTCGACGGTGGGTCACGAACAGATACGCAGTATTTT	CVDGGSRTDTQYF
TRBD2	TRBV2	many	TRBJ2-2	TGTGCCAGCAGCGGGCTGGGGGGGGGGTACACCGGGGAGCTGTTTTTT	CASSGLGGGYTGELFF
NA	TRBV3-1	many	TRBJ1-2	TGTGCCAGCAGCCATGGCAGGGGAGCGGGGGCTGGTGGCTACACCTTC	CASSHGRGAGAGGYTF
NA	TRBV27	many	TRBJ2-7	TGTGCCAGCAGAAGGACGGCTAACTCCTACGAGCAGTACTTC	CASRRTANSYEQYF
TRBD1	TRBV20-1	many	TRBJ1-6	TGCAGTGCCTTATTAGGGACAGGCCATTCACCCCTCCACTTT	CSALLGTGHSPLHF
TRBD2	TRBV20-1	many	TRBJ2-5	TGCAGTGCTCCGGAAAGTTCGGGACTAGCGGGGGCCCGGATCGGGACCCAGTACTTC	CSAPESSGLAGARIGTQYF
TRBD1	TRBV12-3/TRBV12-4	many	TRBJ1-1	TGTGCCAGCAGTGGCCCAGGACAGGGCTACGAGGTGGGAACTGAAGCTTTCTTT	CASSGPGQGYEVGTEAFF
NA	TRBV12-3/TRBV12-4	many	TRBJ2-7	TGTGCCAGCAGTCAAAGCGGGCGATACGAGCAGTACTTC	CASSQSGRYEQYF
NA	TRBV6-2/TRBV6-3	NA	TRBJ1-6	TGTGCCAGTAGTCACTCGGGACGTTATAATTCACCCCTCCACTTT	CASSHSGRYNSPLHF
TRBD2	TRBV28	few	TRBJ2-3	TGTGCCAGCCGACCGGGGGGGGAGCTCCCCACAGATAAGCAGTATTTT	CASRPGGELPTDKQYF
NA	TRBV6-1	many	TRBJ2-7	TGTGCCAGCAGTACAGAGGGGTACGAGCAGTACTTC	CASSTEGYEQYF
NA	TRBV9	few	TRBJ2-5	TGTGCCAGCAGCGTAGCCTGGGGTCGGGAGACCCAGTACTTC	CASSVAWGRETQYF
NA	TRBV9	few	TRBJ1-1	TGTGCCAGCAGCCTCTCTGAAGGTGAAGCTTTCTTT	CASSLSEGEAFF
NA	TRBV7-9	many	TRBJ2-7	TGTGCCAGCAGCTTTGGGGGTCCCTACGAGCAGTACTTC	CASSFGGPYEQYF
NA	TRBV3-1	many	TRBJ2-2	TGTGCCAGCAGCCAAGAAAGTGGCGAAGACACCGGGGAGCTGTTTTTT	CASSQESGEDTGELFF
NA	TRBV11-2	many	TRBJ2-7	TGTGCCAGCAGCTTAGATGGGACAACCTACGAGCAGTACTTC	CASSLDGTTYEQYF
NA	TRBV4-1	many	TRBJ1-1	TGCGCCAGCAGCCATGGACCAGGGGAACGGGAGTGGGACACTGAAGCTTTCTTT	CASSHGPGEREWDTEAFF
TRBD2	TRBV5-1	NA	TRBJ2-1	TGCCCCAGCAGCCTGGGGGGGAAAGAGCAGTTCTTC	CPSSLGGKEQFF
NA	TRBV30	many	TRBJ1-4	TGTGCCTGGACCCCCGGACAGTCTAATGAAAAACTGTTTTTT	CAWTPGQSNEKLFF
NA	TRBV6-6	many	TRBJ1-1	TGTGCCAGCAGTTACGTCCGGGTCGGAAATGAAGCTTTCTTC	CASSYVRVGNEAFF
NA	TRBV5-8	many	TRBJ1-3	TGTGCCAGCAGCTTTGGCAACTCTGGAAACACCATATATTTT	CASSFGNSGNTIYF
NA	TRBV6-1	few	TRBJ1-1	TGTGCCAGCATCCCAGACGGACGGCGGGCTTTCTTT	CASIPDGRRAFF
TRBD1	TRBV6-2/TRBV6-3	many	TRBJ2-7	TGTGCCAGCAGTTTTCGACCGGGACAGCTCATCTACGAGCAGTACTTC	CASSFRPGQLIYEQYF
NA	TRBV6-1	many	TRBJ2-7	TGTGCCAGCAGCCTCGACGGCTACGAGCAGTACTTC	CASSLDGYEQYF
TRBD1	TRBV2	many	TRBJ2-3	TGTGCCAGCAGTGAGTCCGGACAGGGCACCCATTTT	CASSESGQGTHF
TRBD2	TRBV9	many	TRBJ2-3	TGTGCCAGCAGCGCCCCGAGGAGCGGGGGGACCGATACGCAGTATTTT	CASSAPRSGGTDTQYF
TRBD2	TRBV10-3	many	TRBJ2-2	TGTGCCATCAGTGAGACTAGCGGGGGCACCGGGGAGCTGTTTTTT	CAISETSGGTGELFF